The sequence of this T cell receptor (beta chain) was determined in a study of blood T cell repertoires in COVID-19. Under the authors' procedure: Researchers report that nucleated cell counts were estimated from reference gene primer amplification. The method was immunoSEQ multiplex PCR; TCRdb's version includes in-frame clones alone and lacks a portion of them. V, J and clone size reflect that table, while D and trimming were determined from the DNA. The table lists 200,000 to 250,000 clones, 80% to 90% of them singletons, with about a sixth in the top ten. This clonotype originated in a woman older than 75 with active or convalescent COVID-19. Sequenced: peripheral blood.

This CDR3 reads CAWSVGSRLQETQYF. CDR3 DNA sequence: TGTGCCTGGAGTGTGGGTAGCAGACTCCAAGAGACCCAGTACTTC. This chain links TRBV30 with TRBJ2-5; D call uncertain. Per germline, CDR1 GTSNPN and CDR2 SVGIG (reference sequence). This CDR3 region has 15 residues. V was pared by 0 bases and J by 1 base, with 12 bases between.